The 3 T cell receptor beta chains below were found in one sample sequenced in a study of shared clonotypes between healthy human individuals. TCRdb's table, derived via immunoSEQ multiplex PCR, lists solely in-frame clones and lacks some. The repertoire holds over 2 million clones, 85% to 95% seen once, with 0.37% in the top ten. The sequenced sample was naive CD4+ T cells from PBMCs. Subset reported: CD45RA+ positively selected. The origin of the receptors is a man aged 18-30 years in good health. Some clones in this sample may be carry-over from other donors' samples.

This chain uses TRBV10-3 with TRBJ2-7; perhaps D is TRBD1 or TRBD2 (7 bases each). Germline V gives CDR1 ENHRY, CDR2 SYGVKD. The V end lost 6 bases, the J end lost 5 bases, and 17 bases lay between the germline ends. CDR3 length: 14 residues. The CDR3 coding sequence is TGTGCCATCAGGCCACAGGGGAGGGGAGACGAGCAGTACTTC. Its protein is CAIRPQGRGDEQYF.

The genes are TRBV19 and TRBJ2-3, with TRBD2 as a possible D gene (5 bases). V was trimmed by 1 base and J by 1 base, leaving 9 bases between them. Germline lookup yields CDR1 LNHDA and CDR2 SQIVND (reference sequence). The CDR3 has 15 residues. The CDR3 bases are TGTGCCAGTAGTATAGTTATCGGGGGCACAGATACGCAGTATTTT. Its translation is CASSIVIGGTDTQYF. Using reference TRBV19 and TRBJ2-3 for the parts outside the CDR3, the full variable domain is DGGITQSPKYLFRKEGQNVTLSCEQNLNHDAMYWYRQDPGQGLRLIYYSQIVNDFQKGDIAEGYSVSREKKESFPLTVTSAQKNPTAFYLCASSIVIGGTDTQYFGPGTRLTVL.

The chain couples TRBV5-1 to TRBJ2-2, with TRBD2 matching over 10 bases. Germline values: CDR1 SGHRS, CDR2 YFSETQ. The CDR3 is made up of 17 amino acids. V trimming: 0 bases; J trimming: 6 bases; junction bases outside the gene matches: 8. CDR3 residues: CASSLALAGRISGELFF. The CDR3 nucleotides read TGCGCCAGCAGCTTGGCACTAGCGGGAAGGATCTCCGGGGAGCTGTTTTTT.